The 16 T cell receptor beta chains listed next were all sequenced from one sample in a study of blood T cell repertoires in COVID-19. The repertoire was sequenced with immunoSEQ multiplex PCR; TCRdb's copy has only in-frame clones and lacks some. The top ten clones hold under 6.5% of a sample with roughly 100,000 clones, roughly 87% of them seen once. The material sequenced was peripheral blood. The receptor set was obtained from a woman in her forties or fifties with COVID-19, enrolled during active disease.

The chain links TRBV19 to TRBJ2-2; 10 nucleotides line up with TRBD2. Trimming cost V 5 bases and J 5 bases; bases outside gene matches: 14. The length of the CDR3 is 18 residues. Germline V CDR1 and CDR2: LNHDA, SQIVND (reference sequence). The CDR3 DNA reads as TGTGCCAGTAGTCAGGACGAGCGGGGGGGCCGGTGGACCGGGGAGCTGTTTTTT. Translated: CASSQDERGGRWTGELFF.

The chain joins TRBV7-6 to TRBJ2-7; D may be TRBD1 (6 bases). Trimming cost V 5 bases and J 0 bases, with 14 bases left between them. This CDR3 has 15 amino acids. Germline assignment: CDR1 SGHVS and CDR2 FNYEAQ. The CDR3 protein is CASSRDTQSSYEQYF. CDR3 in DNA: TGTGCCAGCAGCCGGGACACCCAGAGCTCCTACGAGCAGTACTTC.

The chain combines TRBV30 with TRBJ1-5, with D perhaps matching TRBD1 (5 bases). This CDR3 region has 16 residues. CDR1 is GTSNPN, CDR2 SVGIG, per germline (reference sequence). Trimming removed 2 bases at V and 5 bases at J, with 19 bases between. For the CDR3, the DNA is TGTGCCTGGAGTCCGGCGTTTGGGCAGGGTGATCAGCCCCAGCATTTT. This encodes CAWSPAFGQGDQPQHF.

The chain combines TRBV28 with TRBJ1-4; tentatively, D is TRBD1 (6 bases). Per germline, CDR1 MDHEN and CDR2 SYDVKM. CDR3 length equals 15 residues. Trimming left V 4 bases short and J 8 bases short, with 17 bases between. This chain's CDR3 is CASSSYREREEKLFF. For the CDR3, the DNA is TGTGCCAGCAGTTCTTACAGGGAGCGTGAGGAAAAACTGTTTTTT.

This chain's CDR3 is CASSSPGQGSYEQYF. The CDR3, as DNA: TGTGCCAGCAGCTCACCGGGACAGGGGTCTTACGAGCAGTACTTC. The chain combines TRBV7-9 with TRBJ2-7, with 10 bases identical to TRBD1. The CDR3 sequence is 15 residues long. The ends lost 4 bases at V and 4 bases at J; junction bases unmatched: 7. Germline V gives CDR1 SEHNR, CDR2 FQNEAQ (reference sequence).

This clone is a singleton in its sample. V is TRBV7-2 and J is TRBJ1-6, with D uncertain. In germline, CDR1 is SGHTA, CDR2 FQGNSA. V was trimmed by 5 bases and J by 7 bases, leaving 15 bases between them. The CDR3 length is 15 residues. The CDR3: CASSPGRPGNSPLHF. In nucleotides, the CDR3 is TGTGCCAGCAGCCCCGGCAGGCCTGGGAATTCACCCCTCCACTTT. The variable domain in full, completed from reference TRBV7-2 and TRBJ1-6, reads GAGVSQSPSNKVTEKGKDVELRCDPISGHTALYWYRQSLGQGLEFLIYFQGNSAPDKSGLPSDRFSAERTGGSVSTLTIQRTQQEDSAVYLCASSPGRPGNSPLHFGNGTRLTVT.

This clone occurred a few times. The CDR3 sequence: CSASLTGGINEQYF. As DNA, the CDR3 is TGCAGTGCTAGTTTAACAGGGGGCATCAACGAGCAGTACTTC. The chain combines TRBV20-1 with TRBJ2-7, with TRBD1 identical over 9 bases. With V trimmed by 3 bases and J by 5 bases, 8 bases remained unmatched. The CDR3 is made up of 14 amino acids. Germline values: CDR1 DFQATT, CDR2 SNEGSKA (reference sequence).

This clone is a singleton in its sample. This sequence joins TRBV30 and TRBJ1-4; TRBD1 might be the D (5 bases). The CDR3 is made up of 14 amino acids. CDR1 is GTSNPN and CDR2 is SVGIG in the germline V gene (reference sequence). Between the trimmed V and J ends, which lost 1 base and 7 bases, there was a span of 13 bases. The CDR3 reads CAWSDVGGVEKLFF. The CDR3 DNA is TGTGCCTGGAGTGATGTGGGGGGAGTTGAAAAACTGTTTTTT.

This clone was counted a few times. This rearrangement joins TRBV7-9 to TRBJ2-7, with TRBD2 identical over 8 bases. Trimming at V came to 5 bases and at J to 4 bases, leaving 13 bases not matched to a gene. Germline CDR1 and CDR2: SEHNR and FQNEAQ (reference sequence). This CDR3 is 16 amino acids long. The CDR3: CASSVGPGTGGYEQYF. CDR3 in DNA: TGTGCCAGCAGCGTGGGACCCGGGACGGGAGGGTACGAGCAGTACTTC.

The CDR3 sequence: CASSAPFSGGGHEQFF. The CDR3 DNA sequence: TGTGCCAGCAGCGCTCCCTTTAGCGGGGGAGGCCATGAGCAGTTCTTC. The chain uses TRBV9 and TRBJ2-1; 9 positions match TRBD2. J lost 8 bases, V lost 3 bases, and 12 bases had no gene match. Germline loops: CDR1 SGDLS, CDR2 YYNGEE. CDR3 length: 16 residues.

The rearrangement uses TRBV19 and TRBJ2-5, with TRBD1 matching 7 bases. V lost 8 bases, J lost 5 bases, and 29 bases stayed unmatched. The CDR3 loop spans 20 amino acids. Germline CDR1 is LNHDA and CDR2 is SQIVND (reference sequence). CDR3 sequence: CASGPLFFTNDREPRETQYF. The CDR3 DNA is TGTGCCAGTGGCCCACTGTTTTTTACAAACGACAGGGAACCACGCGAGACCCAGTACTTC.

J is TRBJ1-1 and V is TRBV28; D unclear. CDR1 and CDR2 (germline): MDHEN, SYDVKM. The CDR3 is made up of 13 amino acids. The V gene lost 4 bases and the J gene lost 8 bases, with 14 bases spanning the gap. CDR3 in amino acids: CASSYDGRVEAFF. The CDR3 nucleotides read TGTGCCAGCAGTTACGACGGGAGAGTAGAAGCTTTCTTT. The variable domain in full, with the rest retrieved from reference TRBV28 and TRBJ1-1, is DVKVTQSSRYLVKRTGEKVFLECVQDMDHENMFWYRQDPGLGLRLIYFSYDVKMKEKGDIPEGYSVSREKKERFSLILESASTNQTSMYLCASSYDGRVEAFFGQGTRLTVV.

The gene calls are TRBV5-4 and TRBJ2-3; TRBD2 agrees at 7 bases. The CDR3 sequence is 14 residues long. The germline V gene encodes CDR1 SGHNT and CDR2 YYREEE (reference sequence). V dropped 2 bases and J dropped 10; count of bases not matched to a gene: 10. This CDR3 is CASSFSGGTFPQYF. CDR3 coding DNA: TGTGCCAGCAGCTTTTCGGGGGGAACGTTTCCGCAGTATTTT.

CDR3 residues: CASSLGEGNQPQHF. CDR3 DNA sequence: TGTGCCAGCAGCTTAGGGGAGGGGAATCAGCCCCAGCATTTT. The rearrangement uses TRBV7-9 and TRBJ1-5, with a weak D call TRBD1 (5 bases). Germline V lookup: CDR1 SEHNR, CDR2 FQNEAQ (reference sequence). This CDR3 contains 14 residues. Trimming took 1 base from V and 4 from J, leaving 8 bases between them.

The gene calls are TRBV27 and TRBJ2-2, with 11 bases matching TRBD2. The V and J ends lost 3 bases and 5 bases, in that order; junction bases with no gene match: 5. Germline V gene data show CDR1 as MNHEY and CDR2 as SMNVEV (reference sequence). This CDR3 is 16 amino acids long. CDR3 DNA sequence: TGTGCCAGCAGTTTTTGGCTAGCGGGGGGTACCGGGGAGCTGTTTTTT. It specifies CASSFWLAGGTGELFF.

The V gene is TRBV24-1, the J gene TRBJ2-6, with D perhaps TRBD2 (6 bases). The germline gives CDR1 KGHDR, CDR2 SFDVKD. V lost 4 bases, J lost 4 bases, and 7 bases lay in between. The length of the CDR3 is 14 residues. CDR3 amino acids: CATSEGRGANVLTF. The DNA of the CDR3 is TGTGCCACCAGTGAGGGGAGGGGGGCCAACGTCCTGACTTTC.